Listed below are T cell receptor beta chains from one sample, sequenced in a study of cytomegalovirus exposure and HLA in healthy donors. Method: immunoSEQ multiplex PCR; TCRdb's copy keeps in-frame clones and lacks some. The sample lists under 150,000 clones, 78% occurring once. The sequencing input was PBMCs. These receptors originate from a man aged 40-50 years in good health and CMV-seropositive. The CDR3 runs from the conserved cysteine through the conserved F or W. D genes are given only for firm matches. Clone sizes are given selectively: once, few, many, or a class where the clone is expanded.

cdr3_aa: CASSVAGGNNNEQFF; cdr3_nt: TGTGCCAGCAGCGTAGCCGGCGGGAACAACAATGAGCAGTTCTTC; cdr3_length: 15; d_call: -; clone_size: -; v_call: TRBV9; j_call: TRBJ2-1
cdr3_aa: CASSIKAGLAGGLPYEQYF; cdr3_nt: TGTGCCAGCAGCATAAAGGCGGGACTAGCGGGAGGCCTACCCTACGAGCAGTACTTC; cdr3_length: 19; d_call: TRBD2; clone_size: -; v_call: TRBV7-2; j_call: TRBJ2-7
cdr3_aa: CASSSSYPQNIQYF; cdr3_nt: TGTGCCAGCAGCTCCAGTTATCCCCAAAACATTCAGTACTTC; cdr3_length: 14; d_call: -; clone_size: once; v_call: TRBV11-2; j_call: TRBJ2-4
cdr3_aa: CASSVLAGADTQYF; cdr3_nt: TGTGCCAGCAGTGTACTAGCGGGAGCAGATACGCAGTATTTT; cdr3_length: 14; d_call: TRBD2; clone_size: few; v_call: TRBV6-1; j_call: TRBJ2-3
cdr3_aa: CASSAAGTADTQYF; cdr3_nt: TGTGCCAGCAGTGCCGCAGGGACAGCAGATACGCAGTATTTT; cdr3_length: 14; d_call: TRBD1; clone_size: once; v_call: TRBV25-1; j_call: TRBJ2-3
cdr3_aa: CASSPQGEQYF; cdr3_nt: TGTGCCAGCAGCCCACAGGGAGAGCAGTACTTC; cdr3_length: 11; d_call: -; clone_size: few; v_call: TRBV14; j_call: TRBJ2-7
cdr3_aa: CAWRRGGGTNNEQFF; cdr3_nt: TGTGCCTGGAGGCGAGGAGGCGGGACGAACAATGAGCAGTTCTTC; cdr3_length: 15; d_call: -; clone_size: -; v_call: TRBV30; j_call: TRBJ2-1
cdr3_aa: CASSLGGGRGSYNEQFF; cdr3_nt: TGTGCCAGCAGCTTGGGCGGCGGGAGGGGCTCCTACAATGAGCAGTTCTTC; cdr3_length: 17; d_call: TRBD2; clone_size: -; v_call: TRBV5-4; j_call: TRBJ2-1
cdr3_aa: CASTATSASSYEQYF; cdr3_nt: TGCGCCAGCACTGCGACTAGCGCGAGCTCCTACGAGCAGTACTTC; cdr3_length: 15; d_call: TRBD2; clone_size: -; v_call: TRBV10-2; j_call: TRBJ2-7
cdr3_aa: CSVDRGFEAFF; cdr3_nt: TGCAGCGTTGACAGGGGGTTTGAAGCTTTCTTT; cdr3_length: 11; d_call: TRBD1; clone_size: -; v_call: TRBV29-1; j_call: TRBJ1-1
cdr3_aa: CASSRDRDRRGYTF; cdr3_nt: TGTGCCAGCAGTCGGGACAGGGATCGGCGGGGCTACACCTTC; cdr3_length: 14; d_call: TRBD1; clone_size: -; v_call: TRBV6-5; j_call: TRBJ1-2
cdr3_aa: CASSEILDRIKFYEQYF; cdr3_nt: TGTGCCAGCAGTGAGATCCTGGACAGGATTAAATTCTACGAGCAGTACTTC; cdr3_length: 17; d_call: TRBD1; clone_size: -; v_call: TRBV6-1; j_call: TRBJ2-7
cdr3_aa: CASNPGTGALHEAFF; cdr3_nt: TGTGCCAGCAACCCCGGGACAGGGGCCCTTCATGAAGCTTTCTTT; cdr3_length: 15; d_call: TRBD1; clone_size: few; v_call: TRBV7-9; j_call: TRBJ1-1